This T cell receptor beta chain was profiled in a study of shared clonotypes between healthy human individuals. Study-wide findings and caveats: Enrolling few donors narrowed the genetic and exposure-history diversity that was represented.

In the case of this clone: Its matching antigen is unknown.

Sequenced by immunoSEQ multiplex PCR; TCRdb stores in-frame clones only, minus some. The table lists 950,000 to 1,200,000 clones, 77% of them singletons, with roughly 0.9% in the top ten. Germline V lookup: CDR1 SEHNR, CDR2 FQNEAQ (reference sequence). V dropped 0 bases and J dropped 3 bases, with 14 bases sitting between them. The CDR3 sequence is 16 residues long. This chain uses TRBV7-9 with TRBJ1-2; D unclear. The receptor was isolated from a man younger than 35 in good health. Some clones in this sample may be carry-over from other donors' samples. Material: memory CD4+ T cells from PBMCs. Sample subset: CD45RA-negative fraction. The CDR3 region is CASSLASFGLDYGYTF. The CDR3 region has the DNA TGTGCCAGCAGCTTAGCGAGTTTCGGGTTGGACTATGGCTACACCTTC.